This T cell receptor (beta chain) stems from a study of radiotherapy plus CTLA-4 blockade in lung cancer. Looking at the study overall: Disease control was seen in 30% to 35% of patients, objective responses in 15% to 20%. Study-level points and caveats: With interferon-beta, early dynamics of blood T cell clones were reported to best predict response. Among blood TCR repertoires after radiotherapy plus ipilimumab, tumor-derived clones expanded.

Treatment of patients with chemo-refractory metastatic non-small-cell lung cancer consisted of focal radiation plus CTLA-4 blockade with ipilimumab. In this sample, this clone turned up once. Its antigen is currently unknown. Data came from immunoSEQ multiplex PCR; TCRdb stores just in-frame clones and leaves some out. The data show about 97,000 clones, roughly 74% seen once. V lost 4 bases, J lost 5 bases, and 12 bases lay in between. Germline loops: CDR1 SNHLY, CDR2 FYNNEI. This CDR3 region has 14 residues. Sequenced material: peripheral blood, taken from a patient treated with radiotherapy plus ipilimumab. The J gene is TRBJ1-5, the V gene TRBV2; D gene unclear. The sequence came from a human donor with non-small cell lung cancer who had a partial response to radiotherapy plus ipilimumab. Some clones in this sample may be carry-over from other donors' samples. CDR3 nucleotides: TGTGCCAGCAGTGCCGACAATTTCGATCAGCCCCAGCATTTT. It translates to CASSADNFDQPQHF.